The sequence of this T cell receptor beta chain was determined in a study of T cells in Graves' hyperthyroidism and ophthalmopathy. Broader study findings: Blood also showed most of the thyroid clonotypes that were expanded above 0.001.

A note on this clonotype: As yet, its antigen is unknown. A junction end diverges from the germline sequence, so it may reflect a read error.

CDR1 is MNHEY, CDR2 SVGAGI, per germline. The CDR3 has 14 residues. TCR beta CDR3 sequences were amplified from RNA transcripts. First-round RT-PCR with HTBI primers amplified the TCR CDR3 region. MiXCR, applied by TCRdb to the multiplex PCR reads, yields one record per CDR3 protein. There are 650,000 to 850,000 distinct CDR3 sequences in the sample; approximately 18% occur only once, and roughly 17% lies in the top ten. Hyperthyroidism in the patients, aged 18 to 65, was newly diagnosed and under 2 months in duration. When hyperthyroidism was first diagnosed, the blood sample was taken, preceding any ophthalmopathy symptoms. PBMCs were collected from a 10 ml volume of fresh peripheral blood.

This clonotype was sampled from a woman aged 50 to 60 with Graves' hyperthyroidism that later progressed to Graves' ophthalmopathy. The chain links TRBV6-5 to TRBJ1-1; tentatively, D is TRBD1 (6 bases). The material sequenced was blood. CDR3 bases: TGTGCCAGCGGTTACATCAGGGGAGACACTGAAGCTTTCTTT. It yields the protein CASGYIRGDTEAFF.